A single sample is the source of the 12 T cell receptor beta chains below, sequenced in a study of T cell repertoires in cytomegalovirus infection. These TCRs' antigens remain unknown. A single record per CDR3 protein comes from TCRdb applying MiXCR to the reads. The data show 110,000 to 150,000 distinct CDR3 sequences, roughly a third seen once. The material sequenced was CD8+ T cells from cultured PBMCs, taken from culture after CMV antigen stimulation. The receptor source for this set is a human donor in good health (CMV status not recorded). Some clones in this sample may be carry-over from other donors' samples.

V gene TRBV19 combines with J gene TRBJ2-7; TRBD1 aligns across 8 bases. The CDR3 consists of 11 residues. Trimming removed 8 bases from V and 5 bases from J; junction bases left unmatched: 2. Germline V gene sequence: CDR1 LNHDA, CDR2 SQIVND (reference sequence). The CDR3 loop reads CASGTGHEQYF. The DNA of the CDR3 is TGTGCCAGTGGGACAGGCCACGAGCAGTACTTC.

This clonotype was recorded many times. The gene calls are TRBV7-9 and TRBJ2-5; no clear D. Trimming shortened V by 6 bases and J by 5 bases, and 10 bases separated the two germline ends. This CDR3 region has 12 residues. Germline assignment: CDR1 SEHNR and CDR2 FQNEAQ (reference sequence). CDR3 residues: CASRSIRETQYF. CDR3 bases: TGTGCCAGCAGATCCATCAGGGAGACCCAGTACTTC.

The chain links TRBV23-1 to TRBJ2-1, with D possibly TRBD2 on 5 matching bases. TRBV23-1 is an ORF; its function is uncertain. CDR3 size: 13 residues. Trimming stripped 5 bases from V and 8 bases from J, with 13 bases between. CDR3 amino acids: CASSATRADEQFF. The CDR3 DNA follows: TGCGCCAGCAGTGCTACTAGAGCGGATGAGCAGTTCTTC.

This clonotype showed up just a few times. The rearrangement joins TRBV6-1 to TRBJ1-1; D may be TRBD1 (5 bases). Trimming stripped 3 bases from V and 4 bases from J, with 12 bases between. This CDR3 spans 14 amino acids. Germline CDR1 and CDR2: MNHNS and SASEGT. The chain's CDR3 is CASSDLTGITEAFF. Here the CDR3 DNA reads TGTGCCAGCAGTGACCTTACAGGAATCACTGAAGCTTTCTTT.

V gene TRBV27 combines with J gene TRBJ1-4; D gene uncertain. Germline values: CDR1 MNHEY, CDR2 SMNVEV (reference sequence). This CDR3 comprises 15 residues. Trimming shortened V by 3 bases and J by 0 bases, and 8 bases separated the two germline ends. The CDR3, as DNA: TGTGCCAGCAGTTTTTCCACAACAACTAATGAAAAACTGTTTTTT. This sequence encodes CASSFSTTTNEKLFF.

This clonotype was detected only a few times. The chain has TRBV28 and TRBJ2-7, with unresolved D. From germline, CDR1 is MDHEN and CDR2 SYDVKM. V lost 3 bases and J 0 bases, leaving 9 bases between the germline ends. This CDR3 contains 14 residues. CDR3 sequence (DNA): TGTGCCAGCAGTTTCGCACAGCTCTCCTACGAGCAGTACTTC. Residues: CASSFAQLSYEQYF.

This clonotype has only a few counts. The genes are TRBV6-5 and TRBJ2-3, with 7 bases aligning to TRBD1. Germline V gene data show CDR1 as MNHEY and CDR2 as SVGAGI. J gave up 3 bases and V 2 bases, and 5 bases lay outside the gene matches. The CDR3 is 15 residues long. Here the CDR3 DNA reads TGTGCCAGCAGTTACCGGACAGGAGAGACAGATACGCAGTATTTT. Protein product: CASSYRTGETDTQYF.

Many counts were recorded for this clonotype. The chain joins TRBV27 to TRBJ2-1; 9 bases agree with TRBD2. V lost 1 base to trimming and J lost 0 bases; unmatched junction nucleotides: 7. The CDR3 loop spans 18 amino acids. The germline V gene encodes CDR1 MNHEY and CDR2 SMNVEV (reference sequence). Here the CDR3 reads CASSLWAASGASYNEQFF. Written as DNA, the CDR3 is TGTGCCAGCAGTTTATGGGCGGCTAGCGGGGCCTCCTACAATGAGCAGTTCTTC.

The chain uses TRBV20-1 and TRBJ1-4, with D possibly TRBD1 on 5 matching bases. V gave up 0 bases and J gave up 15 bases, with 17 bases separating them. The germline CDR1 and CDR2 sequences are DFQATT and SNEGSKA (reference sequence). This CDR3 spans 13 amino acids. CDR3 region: CSARDASTVSVFF. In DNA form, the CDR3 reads TGCAGTGCTAGAGATGCCTCGACAGTCTCGGTGTTTTTT.

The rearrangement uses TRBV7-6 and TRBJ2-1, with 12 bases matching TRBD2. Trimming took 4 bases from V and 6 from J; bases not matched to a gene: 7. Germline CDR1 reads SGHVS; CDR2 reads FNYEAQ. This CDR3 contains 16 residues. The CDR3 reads CASSSRTSGALNEQFF. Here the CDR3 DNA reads TGTGCCAGCAGCTCCAGGACTAGCGGGGCCCTCAATGAGCAGTTCTTC.

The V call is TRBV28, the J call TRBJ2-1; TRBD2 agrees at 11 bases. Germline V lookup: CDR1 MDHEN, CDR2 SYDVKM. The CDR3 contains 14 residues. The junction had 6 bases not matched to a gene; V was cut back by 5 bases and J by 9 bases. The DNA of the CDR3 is TGTGCCAGCAGTCTGCCACTAGCGGGGGTTGAGCAGTTCTTC. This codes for CASSLPLAGVEQFF.

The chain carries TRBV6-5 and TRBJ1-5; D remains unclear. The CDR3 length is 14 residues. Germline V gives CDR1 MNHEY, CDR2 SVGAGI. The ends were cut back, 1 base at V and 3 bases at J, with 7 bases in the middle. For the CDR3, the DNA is TGTGCCAGCAGTTACTATCCGAACAATCAGCCCCAGCATTTT. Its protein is CASSYYPNNQPQHF.